The text below deals with one T cell receptor beta chain. No antigen is known for it. Here immunoSEQ multiplex PCR was the method, and the copy in TCRdb shows in-frame clones only, minus some. The table lists 35,000 to 50,000 clones, 70% of them singletons. This entry belongs to a study of vaccination effects on CD4 cells after COVID-19. Broader study findings: Clones induced by infection and by vaccine showed marked clonal contraction late after vaccination. Early post-infection timepoints were absent, and convalescent patients were few.

After expansion with viral peptide pools in the ViraFEST assay, antigen-specific CD4+ T cells were sequenced. Isolating CD4+ T cells followed less than 12 days of culture. Each vaccine recipient was nucleocapsid antibody negative and had no prior SARS-CoV-2 infection. Some 2.2 million PBMC per well were cultured with around 10 IU/ml IL-2 and around 9.4 ug/ml peptides. Days 3 and 7 saw half the medium replaced with IL-2 medium. The CDR3 has 13 amino acids. Trimming left V 7 bases short and J 5 bases short, with 14 bases between. Germline V gives CDR1 MNHEY, CDR2 SVGAGI. Sequences were derived from CD4+ T cells from PBMCs cultured with HCoV-OC43 spike peptides, sampled before COVID-19 vaccination. Subset denoted: HCoV-OC43 spike overlapping peptide pool stimulation. The V call is TRBV6-5, the J call TRBJ1-2; no definite D call. The clonotype originates from a human donor who received a COVID-19 vaccine. This CDR3 is CASTHSGLYGYTF. The CDR3 DNA reads TGTGCCAGCACCCACAGTGGGTTATATGGCTACACCTTC.